This T cell receptor (beta chain) was recorded in a study of blood T cell repertoires in COVID-19. Study overall: Samples taken during acute and convalescent COVID-19 were collected in the United States, Italy and Spain.

The authors' processing: Quantification of nucleated cells was approximated via reference gene primer amplification. TCRdb keeps only in-frame clones here, not all; method: immunoSEQ multiplex PCR. From that table come the V and J calls and clone size; the DNA was used to work out D and trimming. Of about 480,000 clones listed, 75% to 90% are singletons. Looked up from germline, CDR1 is LNHDA and CDR2 is SQIVND (reference sequence). With V trimmed by 10 bases and J by 2 bases, 5 bases remained unmatched. The CDR3 is 13 residues long. The receptor was derived from a man aged 18-30 years with COVID-19, enrolled during active disease. Specimen: peripheral blood. The genes are TRBV19 and TRBJ1-5; TRBD1 agrees at 7 bases. Here the CDR3 DNA reads TGTGCCACCAACGACAGGGGCAATCAGCCCCAGCATTTT. Its translation is CATNDRGNQPQHF.